What follows are 21 T cell receptor beta chains derived from one specimen sequenced in a study of OX40 agonist ivuxolimab in advanced cancers. Only in-frame clones appear in the TCRdb table, and some are missing; sequencing was by immunoSEQ multiplex PCR. The repertoire has over 75,000 clones, 80% to 95% of them found once; the top ten carry approximately 0.43%. This specimen consisted of CD4+ or CD8+ T cells sorted from blood, obtained in a trial of the OX40 agonist ivuxolimab. These receptors all stem from an adult with an advanced solid tumor such as melanoma, head and neck, liver or kidney cancer.

V gene TRBV7-2 combines with J gene TRBJ1-6, with 12 positions matching TRBD1. With 5 bases clipped from V and 7 bases from J, the junction kept 6 bases outside the gene matches. The CDR3 totals 16 residues. Germline V CDR1 and CDR2: SGHTA, FQGNSA. DNA of the CDR3: TGTGCCAGCAGCCTATGGGACAGGGGGCTAAATTCACCCCTCCACTTT. Amino acids: CASSLWDRGLNSPLHF.

The chain joins TRBV13 to TRBJ1-3; D is unresolved. Between the trimmed V and J ends, which lost 1 base and 8 bases, there was a span of 3 bases. The length of the CDR3 is 11 residues. Germline values: CDR1 PRHDT, CDR2 FYEKMQ (reference sequence). CDR3 amino acids: CASSLEDTIYF. In DNA, the CDR3 is TGTGCCAGCAGCTTAGAAGACACCATATATTTT.

The J gene is TRBJ1-2, the V gene TRBV4-2; a weak D match, TRBD1 (6 bases). CDR3 length: 14 residues. The germline CDR1 and CDR2 sequences are LGHNA and YNFKEQ. Trimming left V 1 base short and J 5 bases short, with 11 bases between. This chain's CDR3 is CASSQARGNYGYTF. The DNA of the CDR3 is TGTGCCAGCAGCCAAGCCAGGGGTAATTATGGCTACACCTTC.

The chain employs TRBV30 and TRBJ2-7; D unresolved. Trimming took 2 bases from V and 2 from J, leaving 7 bases between them. CDR3 length equals 12 residues. The germline V gene encodes CDR1 GTSNPN and CDR2 SVGIG (reference sequence). CDR3 in DNA: TGTGCCTGGAGTCGGGCTACCTACGAGCAGTACTTC. Protein: CAWSRATYEQYF. The full variable domain, in which reference TRBV30 and TRBJ2-7 provide the parts outside the CDR3, is SQTIHQWPATLVQPVGSPLSLECTVEGTSNPNLYWYRQAAGRGLQLLFYSVGIGQISSEVPQNLSASRPQDRQFILSSKKLLLSDSGFYLCAWSRATYEQYFGPGTRLTVT.

This chain joins TRBV6-5 and TRBJ2-2, with D hard to call. The CDR3 runs 15 residues. Trimming took off 0 bases at V and 0 bases at J, with 5 bases between the two ends. CDR1 MNHEY and CDR2 SVGAGI come from the germline V gene. The CDR3 is CASSYSFANTGELFF. The CDR3 DNA follows: TGTGCCAGCAGTTACTCGTTCGCGAACACCGGGGAGCTGTTTTTT.

The rearrangement links TRBV10-3 to TRBJ1-2; no clear D gene. The germline V and J ends were trimmed by 3 bases and 3 bases, with 11 bases remaining between them. The CDR3 extends over 14 amino acids. Per germline, CDR1 ENHRY and CDR2 SYGVKD. CDR3 nucleotides: TGTGCCATCAGTGAAACGGGTTCGGACTATGGCTACACCTTC. It yields the protein CAISETGSDYGYTF.

The CDR3 sequence: CASSLIAGSYEQYF. The CDR3 DNA is TGTGCCAGCAGTCTCATAGCGGGGTCCTACGAGCAGTACTTC. V is TRBV11-1 and J is TRBJ2-5, with TRBD2 matching over 8 bases. The DNA end lines up better with TRBJ2-7; the J call may be wrong. The CDR3 sequence is 14 residues long. The germline V gene has CDR1 SGHAT and CDR2 FQDESV (reference sequence).

The chain recombines TRBV30 with TRBJ1-2; D remains ambiguous. Germline V lookup: CDR1 GTSNPN, CDR2 SVGIG (reference sequence). The length of the CDR3 is 12 residues. V was pared by 8 bases and J by 4 bases, with 14 bases between. For the CDR3, the DNA is TGTGCCCGTCAAACAGACCTCTATGGCTACACCTTC. Translated, it gives CARQTDLYGYTF.

The chain carries TRBV28 and TRBJ2-3; D may match TRBD1 or TRBD2 (5 bases each). The CDR3 totals 14 residues. V was shortened by 2 bases and J by 1 base, with 7 bases between the two germline ends. CDR1 MDHEN and CDR2 SYDVKM come from the germline V gene. The CDR3 nucleotides read TGTGCCAGCAGTTTAGGGGGTGGCACAGATACGCAGTATTTT. Protein sequence: CASSLGGGTDTQYF.

The rearrangement joins TRBV6-5 to TRBJ1-2; D is unresolved. The CDR3 has 15 residues. The V and J ends lost 5 bases and 5 bases respectively, with 18 bases between them. Germline-derived CDR1 and CDR2 are MNHEY and SVGAGI. DNA for the CDR3: TGTGCCAGCAGTCCCCGTGGGCGCGAAACATATGGCTACACCTTC. Its translation: CASSPRGRETYGYTF.

The chain employs TRBV5-6 and TRBJ2-7, with TRBD1 as a possible D gene (6 bases). The length of the CDR3 is 15 residues. The V end was cut by 2 bases, the J end by 3 bases, with 15 bases between. The germline gives CDR1 SGHDT, CDR2 YYEEEE. The CDR3 bases are TGTGCCAGCAGCTTAGGGGGACGGAGATTCTACGAGCAGTACTTC. This sequence encodes CASSLGGRRFYEQYF.

J is TRBJ2-5 and V is TRBV7-2; D assignment may be TRBD1 or TRBD2 (5 bases each). The CDR3 covers 15 residues. V lost 5 bases and J lost 10, with 23 bases in between. CDR1 is SGHTA, CDR2 FQGNSA, per germline. The CDR3 DNA sequence: TGTGCCAGCAGCCAGGCCGGGGACCCCCCCGGGGTCCAGTACTTC. It encodes CASSQAGDPPGVQYF. The full variable domain, its missing parts supplied by reference TRBV7-2 and TRBJ2-5, is GAGVSQSPSNKVTEKGKDVELRCDPISGHTALYWYRQSLGQGLEFLIYFQGNSAPDKSGLPSDRFSAERTGGSVSTLTIQRTQQEDSAVYLCASSQAGDPPGVQYFGPGTRLLVL.

V is TRBV5-1 and J is TRBJ1-6; TRBD1 matches 10 bases. This CDR3 contains 14 residues. Per the germline V gene, CDR1 is SGHRS and CDR2 is YFSETQ. V dropped 4 bases and J dropped 14; count of bases not matched to a gene: 9. The CDR3 sequence: CASSPGQGKRTLHF. The CDR3 DNA reads TGCGCCAGCAGCCCGGGACAGGGGAAGAGAACCCTCCACTTT.

The genes are TRBV27 and TRBJ2-1; D remains ambiguous. The CDR3 is made up of 14 amino acids. Trimming took off 0 bases at V and 0 bases at J, with 3 bases between the two ends. Germline assignment: CDR1 MNHEY and CDR2 SMNVEV (reference sequence). This chain's CDR3 is CASSLSYSYNEQFF. CDR3 DNA sequence: TGTGCCAGCAGTTTATCTTACTCCTACAATGAGCAGTTCTTC.

V and J are TRBV9 and TRBJ2-7; D is perhaps TRBD1 (6 bases). The length of the CDR3 is 14 residues. The V and J ends lost 4 bases and 0 bases respectively, with 11 bases between them. Germline V lookup: CDR1 SGDLS, CDR2 YYNGEE. This CDR3 reads CASSTQGFSYEQYF. CDR3 DNA sequence: TGTGCCAGCAGCACACAGGGATTCTCCTACGAGCAGTACTTC.

The chain carries TRBV13 and TRBJ2-3; TRBD2 matches at 11 bases. The CDR3 runs 16 residues. CDR1 is PRHDT and CDR2 is FYEKMQ in the germline V gene (reference sequence). J was trimmed by 1 base and V by 4 bases; bases with no gene match: 4. CDR3 bases: TGTGCCAGCAGCTGGGTTAGCGGGGGGGGCACAGATACGCAGTATTTT. This sequence encodes CASSWVSGGGTDTQYF.

The CDR3 DNA sequence: TGTGCCATTAGTAGTAGAGGACAGCCCCAGCATTTT. Translated, it gives CAISSRGQPQHF. The genes are TRBV28 and TRBJ1-5; D is uncertain. Germline loops: CDR1 MDHEN, CDR2 SYDVKM. The CDR3 runs to 12 residues. V lost 10 bases and J lost 7, with 14 bases in between.

The chain links TRBV2 to TRBJ1-2; D not resolved. The germline CDR1 and CDR2 sequences are SNHLY and FYNNEI. This CDR3 contains 13 residues. V gave up 5 bases and J gave up 8 bases, with 15 bases separating them. The CDR3 nucleotides are TGTGCCAGCAGTTTAGAGGGATTTGTGGGCTACACCTTC. It encodes CASSLEGFVGYTF.

This chain links TRBV29-1 with TRBJ2-7; D unresolved. CDR3 size: 12 residues. V was cut by 0 bases and J by 3 bases, with 6 bases left in between. The germline V gene encodes CDR1 SQVTM and CDR2 ANQGSEA. The CDR3 sequence: CSVEDKGYEQYF. CDR3 sequence (DNA): TGCAGCGTTGAAGACAAGGGCTACGAGCAGTACTTC.

This chain links TRBV6-5 with TRBJ1-2; D unclear. The V and J ends lost 10 bases and 3 bases respectively, with 9 bases between them. This CDR3 comprises 11 residues. CDR1 MNHEY and CDR2 SVGAGI come from the germline V gene. The CDR3 reads CATYMHYGYTF. The CDR3 nucleotides are TGTGCCACGTACATGCACTATGGCTACACCTTC.

The V gene is TRBV7-2, the J gene TRBJ2-3; 8 bases line up with TRBD2. Germline V gene sequence: CDR1 SGHTA, CDR2 FQGNSA. V shed 3 bases and J 5 bases; nucleotides not matched to a gene: 7. The CDR3 contains 15 residues. The CDR3 sequence is CASSFQRGRVDTQYF. The CDR3 DNA follows: TGTGCCAGCAGCTTCCAGCGGGGGAGGGTAGATACGCAGTATTTT.